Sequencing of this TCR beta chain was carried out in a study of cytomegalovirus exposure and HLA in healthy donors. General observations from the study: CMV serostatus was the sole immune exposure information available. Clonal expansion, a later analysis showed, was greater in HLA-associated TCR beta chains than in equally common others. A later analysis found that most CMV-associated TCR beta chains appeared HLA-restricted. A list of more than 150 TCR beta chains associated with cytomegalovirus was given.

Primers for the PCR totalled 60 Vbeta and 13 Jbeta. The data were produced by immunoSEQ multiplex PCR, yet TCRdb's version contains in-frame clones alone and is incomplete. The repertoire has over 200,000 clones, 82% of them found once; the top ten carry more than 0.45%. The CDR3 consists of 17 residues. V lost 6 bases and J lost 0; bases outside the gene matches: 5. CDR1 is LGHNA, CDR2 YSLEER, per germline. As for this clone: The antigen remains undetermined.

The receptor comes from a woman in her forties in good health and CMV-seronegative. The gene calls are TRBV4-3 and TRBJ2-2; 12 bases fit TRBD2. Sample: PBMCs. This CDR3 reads CASRDSSGGANTGELFF. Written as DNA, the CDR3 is TGCGCCAGCAGGGACTCTAGCGGGGGGGCGAACACCGGGGAGCTGTTTTTT.